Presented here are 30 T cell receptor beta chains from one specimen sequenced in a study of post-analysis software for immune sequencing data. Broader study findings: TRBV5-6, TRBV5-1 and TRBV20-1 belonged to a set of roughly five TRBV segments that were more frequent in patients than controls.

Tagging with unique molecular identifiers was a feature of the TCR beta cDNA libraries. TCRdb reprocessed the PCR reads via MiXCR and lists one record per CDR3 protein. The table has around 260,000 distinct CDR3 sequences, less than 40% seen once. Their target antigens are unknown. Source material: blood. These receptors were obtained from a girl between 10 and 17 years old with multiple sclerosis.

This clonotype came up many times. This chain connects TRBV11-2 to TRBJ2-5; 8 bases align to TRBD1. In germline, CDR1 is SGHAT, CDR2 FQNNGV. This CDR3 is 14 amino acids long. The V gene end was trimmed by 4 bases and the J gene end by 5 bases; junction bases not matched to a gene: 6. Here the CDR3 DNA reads TGTGCCAGCAGCTCTCAGGGGGCAGCGGAGACCCAGTACTTC. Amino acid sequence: CASSSQGAAETQYF.

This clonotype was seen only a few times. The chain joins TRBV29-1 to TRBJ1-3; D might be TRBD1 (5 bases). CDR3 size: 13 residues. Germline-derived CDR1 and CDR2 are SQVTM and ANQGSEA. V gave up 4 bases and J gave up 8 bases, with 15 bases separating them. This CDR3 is CSVVGQLSHTIYF. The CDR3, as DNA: TGCAGCGTTGTGGGGCAGCTCTCACACACCATATATTTT.

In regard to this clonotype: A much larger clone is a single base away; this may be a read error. CDR3 nucleotide sequence: TGTGTCAGCAGCCGGGACAGGGCTAGTTCACCCCTCCACTTT. This translates into CVSSRDRASSPLHF. The V and J genes are TRBV3-1 and TRBJ1-6; 9 bases match TRBD1. Germline assignment: CDR1 LGHDT and CDR2 YNNKEL (reference sequence). The CDR3 consists of 14 residues.

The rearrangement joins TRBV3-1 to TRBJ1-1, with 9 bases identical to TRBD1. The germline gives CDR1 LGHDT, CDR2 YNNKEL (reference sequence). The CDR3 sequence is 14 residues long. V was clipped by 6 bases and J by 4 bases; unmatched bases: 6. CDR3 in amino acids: CASRGDRASTEAFF. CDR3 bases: TGTGCCAGCAGGGGGGACAGGGCAAGCACTGAAGCTTTCTTT.

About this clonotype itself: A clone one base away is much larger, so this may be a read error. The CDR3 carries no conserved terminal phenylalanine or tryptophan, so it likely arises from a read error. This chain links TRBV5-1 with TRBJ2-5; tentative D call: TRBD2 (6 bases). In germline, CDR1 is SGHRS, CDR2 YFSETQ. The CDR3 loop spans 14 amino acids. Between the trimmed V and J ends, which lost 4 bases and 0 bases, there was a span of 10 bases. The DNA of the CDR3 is TGCGCCAGCAGCCCCTTAGCGGACCAAGAGACCCAGTACCTC. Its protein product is CASSPLADQETQYL.

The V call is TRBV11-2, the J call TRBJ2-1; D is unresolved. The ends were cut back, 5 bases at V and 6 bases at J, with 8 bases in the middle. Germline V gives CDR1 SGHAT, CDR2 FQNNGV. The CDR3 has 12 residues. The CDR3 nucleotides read TGTGCCAGCAGCCAAGATCGCAATGAGCAGTTCTTC. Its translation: CASSQDRNEQFF. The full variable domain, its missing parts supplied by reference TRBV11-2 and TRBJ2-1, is EAGVAQSPRYKIIEKRQSVAFWCNPISGHATLYWYQQILGQGPKLLIQFQNNGVVDDSQLPKDRFSAERLKGVDSTLKIQPAKLEDSAVYLCASSQDRNEQFFGPGTRLTVL.

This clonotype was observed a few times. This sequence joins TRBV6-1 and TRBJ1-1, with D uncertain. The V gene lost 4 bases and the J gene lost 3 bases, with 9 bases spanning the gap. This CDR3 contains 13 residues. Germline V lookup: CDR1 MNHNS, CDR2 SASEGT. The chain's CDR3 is CASSVVWDTEAFF. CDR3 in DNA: TGTGCCAGCAGTGTGGTATGGGACACTGAAGCTTTCTTT.

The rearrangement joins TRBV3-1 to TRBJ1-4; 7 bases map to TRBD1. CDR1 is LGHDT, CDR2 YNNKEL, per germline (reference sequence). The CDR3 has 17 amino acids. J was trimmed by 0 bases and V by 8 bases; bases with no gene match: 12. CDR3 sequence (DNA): TGTGCCAGCGGACGGGAGGGGGCCCATGCAACTAATGAAAAACTGTTTTTT. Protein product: CASGREGAHATNEKLFF.

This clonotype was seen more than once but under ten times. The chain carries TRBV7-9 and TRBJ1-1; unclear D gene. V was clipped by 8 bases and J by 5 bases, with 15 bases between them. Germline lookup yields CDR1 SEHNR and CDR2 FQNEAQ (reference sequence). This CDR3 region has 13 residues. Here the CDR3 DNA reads TGTGCCAGCGAGGAGGTCCTAGGGACTGAAGCTTTCTTT. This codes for CASEEVLGTEAFF.

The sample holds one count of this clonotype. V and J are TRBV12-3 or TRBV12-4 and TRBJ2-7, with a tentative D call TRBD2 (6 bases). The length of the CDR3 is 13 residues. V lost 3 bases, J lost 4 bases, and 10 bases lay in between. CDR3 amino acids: CASSFRSGYEQYF. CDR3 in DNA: TGTGCCAGCAGTTTTAGGAGCGGGTACGAGCAGTACTTC.

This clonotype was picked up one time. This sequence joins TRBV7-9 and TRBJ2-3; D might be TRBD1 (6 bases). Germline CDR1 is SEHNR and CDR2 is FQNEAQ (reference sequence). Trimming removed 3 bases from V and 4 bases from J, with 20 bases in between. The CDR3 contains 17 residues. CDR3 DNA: TGTGCCAGCAGCTTTTCAGGGGCCCAACCCTCCGCAGATACGCAGTATTTT. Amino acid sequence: CASSFSGAQPSADTQYF.

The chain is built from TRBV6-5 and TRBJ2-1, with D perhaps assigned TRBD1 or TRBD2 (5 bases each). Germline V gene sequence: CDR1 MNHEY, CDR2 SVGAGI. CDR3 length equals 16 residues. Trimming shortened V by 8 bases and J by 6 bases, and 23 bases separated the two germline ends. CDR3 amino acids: CASAVLGTETINEQFF. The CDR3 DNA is TGTGCCAGCGCGGTTTTGGGGACGGAGACAATCAATGAGCAGTTCTTC.

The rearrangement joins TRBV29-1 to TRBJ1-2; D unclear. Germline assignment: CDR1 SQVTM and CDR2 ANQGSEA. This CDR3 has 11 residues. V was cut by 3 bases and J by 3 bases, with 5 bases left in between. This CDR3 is CSVEIDYGYTF. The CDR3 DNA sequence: TGCAGCGTTGAGATCGACTATGGCTACACCTTC.

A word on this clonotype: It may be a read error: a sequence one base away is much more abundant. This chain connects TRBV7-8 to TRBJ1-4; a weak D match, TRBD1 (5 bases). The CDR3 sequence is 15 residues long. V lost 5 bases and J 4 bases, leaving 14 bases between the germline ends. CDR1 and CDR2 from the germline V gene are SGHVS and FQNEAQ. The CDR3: CASSVPAQDNEKLFF. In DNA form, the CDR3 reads TGTGCCAGCAGCGTTCCGGCACAGGATAATGAAAAACTGTTTTTT.

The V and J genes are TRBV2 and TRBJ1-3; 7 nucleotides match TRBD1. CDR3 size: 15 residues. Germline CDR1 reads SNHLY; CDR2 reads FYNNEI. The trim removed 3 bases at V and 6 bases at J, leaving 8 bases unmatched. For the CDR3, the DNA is TGTGCCAGCAGTGACGTGGGAGGGGGCGAAAACACCATATATTTT. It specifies CASSDVGGGENTIYF.

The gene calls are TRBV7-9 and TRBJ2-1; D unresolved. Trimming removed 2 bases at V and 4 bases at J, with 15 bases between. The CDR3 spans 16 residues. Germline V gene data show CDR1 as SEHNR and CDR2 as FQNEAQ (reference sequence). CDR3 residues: CASSLRPGRYYNEQFF. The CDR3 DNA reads TGTGCCAGCAGCTTACGCCCGGGCCGCTATTACAATGAGCAGTTCTTC.

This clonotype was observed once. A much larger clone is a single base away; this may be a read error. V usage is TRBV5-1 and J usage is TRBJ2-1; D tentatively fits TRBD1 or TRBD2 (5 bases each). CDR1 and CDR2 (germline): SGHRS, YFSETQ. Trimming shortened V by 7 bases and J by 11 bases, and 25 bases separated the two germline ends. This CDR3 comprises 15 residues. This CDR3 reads CASAPGTRDGNKQFF. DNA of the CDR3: TGCGCCAGCGCCCCCGGGACCAGAGACGGGAATAAGCAGTTCTTC.

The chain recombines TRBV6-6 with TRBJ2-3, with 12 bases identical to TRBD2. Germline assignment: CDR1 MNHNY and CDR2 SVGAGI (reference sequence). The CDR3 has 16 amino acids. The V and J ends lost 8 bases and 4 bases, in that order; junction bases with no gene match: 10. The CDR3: CASGLAGGQSADTQYF. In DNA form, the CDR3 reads TGTGCCAGCGGCCTAGCGGGGGGGCAATCAGCAGATACGCAGTATTTT.

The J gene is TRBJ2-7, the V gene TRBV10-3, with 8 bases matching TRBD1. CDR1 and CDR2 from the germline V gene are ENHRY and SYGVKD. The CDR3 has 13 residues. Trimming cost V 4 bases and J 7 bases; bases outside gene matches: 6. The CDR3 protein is CAISGQGSKEQYF. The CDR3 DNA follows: TGTGCCATCAGTGGACAGGGGTCGAAGGAGCAGTACTTC.

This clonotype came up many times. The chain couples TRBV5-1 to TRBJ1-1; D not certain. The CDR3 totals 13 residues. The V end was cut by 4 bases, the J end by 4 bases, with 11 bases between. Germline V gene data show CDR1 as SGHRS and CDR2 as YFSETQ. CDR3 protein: CASSPLRGTEAFF. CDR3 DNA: TGCGCCAGCAGCCCCCTCCGGGGCACTGAAGCTTTCTTT.

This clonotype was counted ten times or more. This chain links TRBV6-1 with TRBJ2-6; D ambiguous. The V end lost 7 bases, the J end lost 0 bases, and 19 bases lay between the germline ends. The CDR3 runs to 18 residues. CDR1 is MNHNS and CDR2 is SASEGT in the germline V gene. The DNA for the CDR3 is TGTGCCAGCAAGGCTAACGGGCTCTCTTTCTCTGGGGCCAACGTCCTGACTTTC. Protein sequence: CASKANGLSFSGANVLTF.

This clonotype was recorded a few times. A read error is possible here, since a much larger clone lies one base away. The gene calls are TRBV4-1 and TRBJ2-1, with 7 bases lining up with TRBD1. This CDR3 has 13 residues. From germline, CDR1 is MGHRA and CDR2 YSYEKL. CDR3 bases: TGCGCCGGCAGCCAAGGGGGCCAGGTTGAGCAGTTCTTC. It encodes CAGSQGGQVEQFF.

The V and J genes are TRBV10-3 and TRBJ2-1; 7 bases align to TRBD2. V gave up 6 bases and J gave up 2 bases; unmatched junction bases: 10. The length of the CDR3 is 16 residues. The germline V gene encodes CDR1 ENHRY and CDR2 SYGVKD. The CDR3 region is CAISTTGTTTYNEQFF. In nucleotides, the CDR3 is TGTGCCATCAGCACCACCGGGACTACGACCTACAATGAGCAGTTCTTC.

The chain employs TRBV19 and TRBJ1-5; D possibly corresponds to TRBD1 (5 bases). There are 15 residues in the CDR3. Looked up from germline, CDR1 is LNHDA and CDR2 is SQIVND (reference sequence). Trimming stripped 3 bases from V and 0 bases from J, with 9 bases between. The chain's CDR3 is CASSMIGHSNQPQHF. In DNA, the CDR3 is TGTGCCAGTAGTATGATCGGACATAGCAATCAGCCCCAGCATTTT. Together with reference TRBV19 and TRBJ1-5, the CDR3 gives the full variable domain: DGGITQSPKYLFRKEGQNVTLSCEQNLNHDAMYWYRQDPGQGLRLIYYSQIVNDFQKGDIAEGYSVSREKKESFPLTVTSAQKNPTAFYLCASSMIGHSNQPQHFGDGTRLSIL.

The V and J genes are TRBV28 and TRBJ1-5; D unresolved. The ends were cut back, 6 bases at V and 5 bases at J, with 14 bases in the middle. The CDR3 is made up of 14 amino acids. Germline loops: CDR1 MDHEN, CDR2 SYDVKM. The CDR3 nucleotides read TGTGCCAGCAGCCTTCAGCCCCAGGATCAGCCCCAGCATTTT. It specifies CASSLQPQDQPQHF.

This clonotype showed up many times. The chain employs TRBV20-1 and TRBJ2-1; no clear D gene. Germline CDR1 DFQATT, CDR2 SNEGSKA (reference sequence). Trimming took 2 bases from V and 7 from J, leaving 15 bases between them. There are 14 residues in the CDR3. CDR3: CSARNPRGRNEQFF. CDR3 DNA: TGCAGTGCTAGAAACCCGCGAGGCCGTAATGAGCAGTTCTTC.

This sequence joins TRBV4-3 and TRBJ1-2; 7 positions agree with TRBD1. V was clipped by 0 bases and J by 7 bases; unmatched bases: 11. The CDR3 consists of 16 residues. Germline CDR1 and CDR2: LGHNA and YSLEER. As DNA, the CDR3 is TGCGCCAGCAGCCAAGATGGGCGACAGGGAGAACTTGGCTACACCTTC. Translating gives CASSQDGRQGELGYTF.

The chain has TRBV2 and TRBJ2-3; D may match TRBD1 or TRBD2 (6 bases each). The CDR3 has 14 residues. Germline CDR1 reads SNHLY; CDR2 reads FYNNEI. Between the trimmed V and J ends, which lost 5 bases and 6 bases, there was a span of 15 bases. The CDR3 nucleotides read TGTGCCAGCAGTCCCAGGGGAGGTGACGATACGCAGTATTTT. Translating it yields CASSPRGGDDTQYF.

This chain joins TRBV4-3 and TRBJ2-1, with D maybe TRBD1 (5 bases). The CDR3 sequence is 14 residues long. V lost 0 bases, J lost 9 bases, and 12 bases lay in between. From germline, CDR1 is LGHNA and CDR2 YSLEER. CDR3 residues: CASSQDGQGVEQFF. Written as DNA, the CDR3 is TGCGCCAGCAGCCAAGATGGTCAAGGGGTTGAGCAGTTCTTC.

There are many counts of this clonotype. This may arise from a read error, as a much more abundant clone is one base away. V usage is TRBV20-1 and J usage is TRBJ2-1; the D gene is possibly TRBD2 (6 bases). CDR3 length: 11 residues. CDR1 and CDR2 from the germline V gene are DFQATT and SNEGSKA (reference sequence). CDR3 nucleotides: TGCAGGGCCGGGACTCACAATGAGCAGTTCTTC. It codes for CRAGTHNEQFF.